The text below deals with one T cell receptor beta chain. Its antigen is unknown. The sample belongs to a study of shared clonotypes between healthy human individuals. Study-level points and caveats: How much donors shared clonotypes was expected to be affected by sequencing depth. When compared with the clonotypes that were shared by all four sorted-subset donors, the non-shared clonotypes turned out to have lower generation probabilities. Incompleteness in sorted-subset sequencing, despite large depth, was shown by rarefaction.

Sequencing used immunoSEQ multiplex PCR; TCRdb keeps in-frame clones, though not all of them. In the table there are some 2.3 million clones, 85% to 95% of which are singletons. Germline CDR1 and CDR2: PRHDT and FYEKMQ (reference sequence). The CDR3 runs to 15 residues. The germline V and J ends were trimmed by 2 bases and 3 bases, with 10 bases remaining between them. The source is a man between 18 and 29 years old in good health. Some clones in this sample may be carry-over from other donors' samples. Input material: naive CD4+ T cells from PBMCs. Subset: CD45RA+ positively selected. The chain couples TRBV13 to TRBJ2-2, with a tentative D call TRBD1 (7 bases). CDR3 sequence reads: CASSLLRGDTGELFF. The CDR3 DNA reads as TGTGCCAGCAGCTTACTCAGGGGGGACACCGGGGAGCTGTTTTTT.